Listed below are T cell receptor beta chains from one sample, sequenced in a study of OX40 agonist ivuxolimab in advanced cancers. Clones were read by immunoSEQ multiplex PCR, and TCRdb kept only the in-frame ones, dropping some. The table shows some 59,000 clones, with about nine tenths occurring only once. The input for sequencing was CD4+ or CD8+ T cells sorted from blood, taken in a trial of the OX40 agonist ivuxolimab. The receptors shown here come from an adult with an advanced solid tumor such as melanoma, head and neck, liver or kidney cancer. CDR3s include the opening cysteine and the closing phenylalanine or tryptophan. A D gene is named only where the DNA matches it firmly. Size is stated for part of the rows, as once, few or many counts, or as a class when the clone is expanded.

j_gene: TRBJ2-1
abundance: NA
v_gene: TRBV19
d_gene: NA
CDR3aa: CASSPYPAGHEQFF
CDR3nt: TGTGCCAGTAGTCCCTACCCCGCCGGCCATGAGCAGTTCTTC

j_gene: TRBJ1-3
abundance: NA
v_gene: TRBV28
d_gene: NA
CDR3aa: CASSKGTISGNTIYF
CDR3nt: TGTGCCAGCAGCAAGGGGACCATCTCTGGAAACACCATATATTTT

j_gene: TRBJ2-3
abundance: NA
v_gene: TRBV5-1
d_gene: NA
CDR3aa: CASSLMASGGTDTQYF
CDR3nt: TGCGCCAGCAGCTTGATGGCCTCGGGGGGCACAGATACGCAGTATTTT

j_gene: TRBJ2-1
abundance: NA
v_gene: TRBV7-3
d_gene: TRBD1
CDR3aa: CASSSTGGLEQFF
CDR3nt: TGTGCCAGCAGTTCGACAGGGGGACTTGAGCAGTTCTTC

j_gene: TRBJ1-5
abundance: NA
v_gene: TRBV2
d_gene: TRBD1
CDR3aa: CASSVGDSSNQPQHF
CDR3nt: TGTGCCAGCAGTGTAGGGGACAGTTCCAATCAGCCCCAGCATTTT

j_gene: TRBJ2-1
abundance: NA
v_gene: TRBV2
d_gene: TRBD2
CDR3aa: CASRTPTSVNEQFF
CDR3nt: TGTGCCAGCAGGACTCCCACTAGCGTCAATGAGCAGTTCTTC

j_gene: TRBJ1-2
abundance: NA
v_gene: TRBV2
d_gene: NA
CDR3aa: CASSEGQNYGYTF
CDR3nt: TGTGCCAGCAGTGAAGGGCAGAACTATGGCTACACCTTC

j_gene: TRBJ2-2
abundance: NA
v_gene: TRBV19
d_gene: NA
CDR3aa: CASSINGNTGELFF
CDR3nt: TGTGCCAGTAGTATCAACGGGAACACCGGGGAGCTGTTTTTT

j_gene: TRBJ1-6
abundance: NA
v_gene: TRBV4-1
d_gene: NA
CDR3aa: CASSQDAGVNSPLHF
CDR3nt: TGCGCCAGCAGCCAAGATGCCGGAGTTAATTCACCCCTCCACTTT

j_gene: TRBJ1-2
abundance: NA
v_gene: TRBV2
d_gene: TRBD1
CDR3aa: CASILGQGNGYTF
CDR3nt: TGTGCCAGCATCCTGGGACAGGGTAATGGCTACACCTTC

j_gene: TRBJ1-5
abundance: NA
v_gene: TRBV18
d_gene: TRBD1
CDR3aa: CASSPGTGVNQPQHF
CDR3nt: TGTGCCAGCTCACCCGGGACAGGGGTAAATCAGCCCCAGCATTTT

j_gene: TRBJ2-1
abundance: NA
v_gene: TRBV5-4
d_gene: TRBD2
CDR3aa: CASSLVWAGGPGEQFF
CDR3nt: TGTGCCAGCAGCTTGGTTTGGGCGGGAGGGCCAGGTGAGCAGTTCTTC

j_gene: TRBJ2-3
abundance: NA
v_gene: TRBV6-6
d_gene: TRBD1
CDR3aa: CAIRGTGRDTQYF
CDR3nt: TGTGCCATAAGGGGGACAGGTCGGGATACGCAGTATTTT

j_gene: TRBJ1-4
abundance: NA
v_gene: TRBV19
d_gene: NA
CDR3aa: CASASTGIGEKLFF
CDR3nt: TGTGCCAGTGCCTCGACAGGTATCGGAGAAAAACTGTTTTTT

j_gene: TRBJ2-1
abundance: NA
v_gene: TRBV19
d_gene: TRBD2
CDR3aa: CASNPTSGPNEQFF
CDR3nt: TGTGCCAGTAACCCGACTAGCGGGCCCAATGAGCAGTTCTTC

j_gene: TRBJ2-2
abundance: NA
v_gene: TRBV7-9
d_gene: NA
CDR3aa: CASSRNRGGWNTGELFF
CDR3nt: TGTGCCAGCAGCCGTAACAGGGGAGGTTGGAACACCGGGGAGCTGTTTTTT

j_gene: TRBJ1-5
abundance: NA
v_gene: TRBV19
d_gene: NA
CDR3aa: CASRGGISSAQHF
CDR3nt: TGTGCCAGTAGGGGAGGGATCTCGTCGGCCCAGCATTTT

j_gene: TRBJ1-6
abundance: NA
v_gene: TRBV6-1
d_gene: NA
CDR3aa: CASTDRATNSPLHF
CDR3nt: TGTGCCAGCACCGACCGGGCTACAAATTCACCCCTCCACTTT

j_gene: TRBJ2-7
abundance: NA
v_gene: TRBV11-2
d_gene: NA
CDR3aa: CASSSRTLSSYEQYF
CDR3nt: TGTGCCAGCAGCTCCCGGACACTGAGCTCCTACGAGCAGTACTTC

j_gene: TRBJ2-5
abundance: NA
v_gene: TRBV27
d_gene: NA
CDR3aa: CASSLNAVGKGVQETQYF
CDR3nt: TGTGCCAGCAGTTTAAATGCCGTGGGGAAGGGGGTCCAAGAGACCCAGTACTTC

j_gene: TRBJ1-1
abundance: NA
v_gene: TRBV2
d_gene: NA
CDR3aa: CASSPRDPGKNTEAFF
CDR3nt: TGTGCCAGCAGTCCCCGGGACCCCGGGAAGAACACTGAAGCTTTCTTT

j_gene: TRBJ1-2
abundance: NA
v_gene: TRBV29-1
d_gene: NA
CDR3aa: CSVGSDLSVSYTF
CDR3nt: TGCAGCGTTGGGTCAGATTTAAGTGTGAGCTACACCTTC

j_gene: TRBJ2-3
abundance: NA
v_gene: TRBV2
d_gene: NA
CDR3aa: CASSEFSEGTDTQYF
CDR3nt: TGTGCCAGCAGTGAATTTAGCGAGGGCACAGATACGCAGTATTTT

j_gene: TRBJ1-1
abundance: NA
v_gene: TRBV5-8
d_gene: TRBD1
CDR3aa: CASSIGQGMNTEAFF
CDR3nt: TGTGCCAGCAGCATTGGACAGGGGATGAACACTGAAGCTTTCTTT

j_gene: TRBJ2-7
abundance: once
v_gene: TRBV20-1
d_gene: NA
CDR3aa: CSASLSYEQYF
CDR3nt: TGCAGTGCTAGTCTCTCCTACGAGCAGTACTTC

j_gene: TRBJ2-1
abundance: NA
v_gene: TRBV4-2
d_gene: NA
CDR3aa: CASSQERDPPYNEQFF
CDR3nt: TGTGCCAGCAGCCAAGAGCGGGACCCTCCCTACAATGAGCAGTTCTTC